Sequencing of this TCR beta chain was carried out in a study of blood T cell repertoires in COVID-19. Study at large: Acute and convalescent COVID-19 specimens originated in the United States, Italy and Spain. Sources were T cells, B-cell-depleted T cells, or PBMCs; the material itself was cDNA or gDNA.

Original processing methods: Nucleated cell counts were estimated from reference gene primer amplification. Libraries were prepared by immunoSEQ multiplex PCR; TCRdb keeps only in-frame clonotypes and omits some of them. The V and J calls and clone size were taken over from that table, and D and trimming were inferred from the DNA. The sample shows fewer than 300,000 clones, approximately 90% of them seen only once. V shed 6 bases and J 2 bases; nucleotides not matched to a gene: 9. The CDR3 is 15 amino acids. Germline assignment: CDR1 KGHSH and CDR2 LQKENI. Cohorts were determined from participant-reported clinical history.

This chain joins TRBV18 and TRBJ2-7, with 8 bases fitting TRBD1. The source of this sequence is a woman between 35 and 50 years old with acute COVID-19. The sequencing sample was made of PBMCs or T cells enriched from blood (not recorded which). Written as DNA, the CDR3 is TGTGCCAGCTCGTCTCAGGGGGCAATGGCCTACGAGCAGTACTTC. Translated: CASSSQGAMAYEQYF.